This T cell receptor beta chain was observed in a study of T-cell reconstitution after alpha-beta-depleted transplantation in children. TCRbeta library construction was performed incorporating unique molecular identifiers. TCRdb processed the PCR reads anew with MiXCR; each CDR3 protein has one entry. Of 70,000 to 95,000 distinct CDR3 sequences in the sample, roughly an eighth were seen once. This clonotype was found many times. This CDR3 region has 15 residues. Germline V gene data show CDR1 as SQVTM and CDR2 as ANQGSEA. V lost 5 bases to trimming and J lost 5 bases; unmatched junction nucleotides: 12.

The specimen was PBMCs from the stem cell graft donor, collected from the stem cell graft. The receptor was derived from a human donor who donated a stem cell graft to a child with inherited bone marrow failure. The rearrangement links TRBV29-1 to TRBJ1-2; 9 bases fit TRBD1. CDR3 sequence (DNA): TGCAGCGTTACGAGAGGACAGGGGATAAAATATGGCTACACCTTC. As protein: CSVTRGQGIKYGYTF.